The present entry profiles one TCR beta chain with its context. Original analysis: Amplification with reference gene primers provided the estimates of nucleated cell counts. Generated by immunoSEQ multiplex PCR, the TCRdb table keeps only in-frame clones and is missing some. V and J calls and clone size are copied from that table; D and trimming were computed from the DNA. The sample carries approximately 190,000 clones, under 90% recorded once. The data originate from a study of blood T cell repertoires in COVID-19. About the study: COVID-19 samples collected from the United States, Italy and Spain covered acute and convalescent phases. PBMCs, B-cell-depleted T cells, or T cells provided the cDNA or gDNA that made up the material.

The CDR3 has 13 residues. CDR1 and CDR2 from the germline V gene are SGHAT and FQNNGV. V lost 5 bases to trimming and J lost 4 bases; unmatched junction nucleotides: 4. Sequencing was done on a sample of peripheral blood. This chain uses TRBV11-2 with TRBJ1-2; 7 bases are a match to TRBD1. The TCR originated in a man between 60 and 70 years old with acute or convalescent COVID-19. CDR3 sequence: CASSTTGVYGYTF. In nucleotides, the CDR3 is TGTGCCAGCAGCACAACAGGGGTCTATGGCTACACCTTC.